Sequencing of this T cell receptor beta chain was carried out in a study of CD8+ T cells in alopecia areata. Study-level background: Female C3H/HeJ mice aged about 6-11 weeks received skin from approximately 6-12-month-old C3H/HeJ donors with spontaneous alopecia.

The CDR3 consists of 14 residues. The germline gives CDR1 NNHNN, CDR2 SYGAGS (reference sequence). V lost 0 bases to trimming and J lost 4 bases, with 7 bases between them. cDNA reverse transcribed from extracted RNA served as the sequencing template. The protocol was immunoSEQ multiplex PCR, while the TCRdb copy is restricted to in-frame clones and leaves out a portion. The sample shows around 290,000 clones, none of them appearing just once. As regards this clone: Mouse gene names and germline throughout. The CDR3 extends 4 residues past the end of the read, so its final part is completed from the germline J gene. Other nucleotide sequences in the sample specify the same CDR3.

The pooled cutaneous lymph node cells were sorted using several markers (CD4, CD8alpha, NKG2D, NKG2ACE and others). The TCR comes from a C3H/HeJ mouse with alopecia areata. MHC haplotype of the strain: H2-k. Input material: CD4+ T cells sorted from a lymph node. The rearrangement joins TRBV13-2 to TRBJ2-2, with D unclear. Here the CDR3 reads CASGDAGGTGQLYF. Partial CDR3 DNA: TGTGCCAGCGGTGATGCAGGCGGCACCGGG.